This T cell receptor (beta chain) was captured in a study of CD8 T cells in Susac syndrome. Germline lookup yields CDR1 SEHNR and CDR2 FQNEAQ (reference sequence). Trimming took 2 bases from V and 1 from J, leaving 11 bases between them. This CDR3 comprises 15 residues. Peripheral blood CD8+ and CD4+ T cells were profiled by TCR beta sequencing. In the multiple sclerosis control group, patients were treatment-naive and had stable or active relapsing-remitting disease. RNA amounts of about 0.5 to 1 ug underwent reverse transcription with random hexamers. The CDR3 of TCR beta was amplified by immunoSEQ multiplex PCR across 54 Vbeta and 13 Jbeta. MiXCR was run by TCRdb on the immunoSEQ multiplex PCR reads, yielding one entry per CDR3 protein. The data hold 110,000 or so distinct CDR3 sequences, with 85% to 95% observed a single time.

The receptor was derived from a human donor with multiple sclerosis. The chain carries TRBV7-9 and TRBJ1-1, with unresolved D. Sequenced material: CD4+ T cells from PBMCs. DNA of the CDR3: TGTGCCAGCAGCTTAAAGGGAAGCACGAACACTGAAGCTTTCTTT. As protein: CASSLKGSTNTEAFF. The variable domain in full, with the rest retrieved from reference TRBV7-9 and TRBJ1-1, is DTGVSQNPRHKITKRGQNVTFRCDPISEHNRLYWYRQTLGQGPEFLTYFQNEAQLEKSRLLSDRFSAERPKGSFSTLEIQRTEQGDSAMYLCASSLKGSTNTEAFFGQGTRLTVV.